The 5 T cell receptor beta chains below all came from one sample that was sequenced in a study of preoperative IRX-2 immunotherapy in early breast cancer. Treatment indicated: preoperative locoregional IRX-2 cytokine immunotherapy. Repertoires were generated with immunoSEQ multiplex PCR, while TCRdb's copy carries only in-frame clones and drops some. This sample has more than 25,000 clones, with almost 90% found just once. This material was collected from a patient treated with IRX-2 immunotherapy. The origin of the receptors is a human donor with breast cancer.

The chain couples TRBV7-9 to TRBJ1-1, with 7 positions matching TRBD1. The ends lost 6 bases at V and 2 bases at J; junction bases unmatched: 3. The CDR3 has 13 residues. Per germline, CDR1 SEHNR and CDR2 FQNEAQ (reference sequence). The DNA of the CDR3 is TGTGCCAGCAGTCGACAGGGAAACACTGAAGCTTTCTTT. This sequence encodes CASSRQGNTEAFF.

The chain carries TRBV6-4 and TRBJ2-5; D is ambiguous. This CDR3 has 15 amino acids. Germline V gene lookup returns CDR1 MRHNA and CDR2 SNTAGT. With 5 bases removed from V and 2 bases from J, the gap between germline ends came to 15 bases. CDR3 sequence: CASSPAFWGQETQYF. The DNA of the CDR3 is TGTGCCAGCAGTCCCGCGTTTTGGGGACAAGAGACCCAGTACTTC.

This clone came up once. The chain uses TRBV5-8 and TRBJ2-5; 9 positions match TRBD1. CDR3 length: 15 residues. With V trimmed by 5 bases and J by 2 bases, 7 bases remained unmatched. The germline CDR1 and CDR2 sequences are SGHTS and YDEGEE. CDR3 DNA sequence: TGTGCCAGCAGGGCCGGGACAGGGACTCAAGAGACCCAGTACTTC. Translating gives CASRAGTGTQETQYF.

The chain employs TRBV25-1 and TRBJ2-1; D possibly corresponds to TRBD2 (7 bases). V lost 2 bases and J 6 bases, leaving 14 bases between the germline ends. CDR1 is MGHDK and CDR2 is SYGVNS in the germline V gene. CDR3 length: 15 residues. CDR3 nucleotides: TGTGCCAGCAGTGAAAACGGGGGGCATGTCAATGAGCAGTTCTTC. Translation gives CASSENGGHVNEQFF.

V usage is TRBV19 and J usage is TRBJ2-7, with TRBD2 matching over 8 bases. Germline lookup yields CDR1 LNHDA and CDR2 SQIVND (reference sequence). The CDR3 runs to 14 residues. The trim removed 6 bases at V and 6 bases at J, leaving 10 bases unmatched. The CDR3 DNA reads TGTGCCAGTAGGTTAACGGGAGGGCCTAGCGAGCAGTACTTC. This translates into CASRLTGGPSEQYF.